The TCR beta chain described here comes from a study of T cell responses to AZD1222 COVID-19 vaccine (dated by TCRdb to the early 2020s). Notes on the research overall: AZD1222 recipients with second doses at about 4 weeks or about 12 weeks were pooled, because spike-specific TCR depth and breadth did not differ between schedules. TCR sequencing was performed for roughly 250 trial participants, of whom about 200 were given two doses of AZD1222 and around 26 were given two doses of MenACWY control vaccine. Trial participants were enrolled into age subgroups of 18-55, 56-69 and 70-plus years, which contained 148, 28 and 57 TCR-sequenced participants, respectively. The paper's findings and limits, for the study overall: Conclusions about previously exposed vaccinees were limited because only a handful of AZD1222 recipients were SARS-CoV-2 seropositive at baseline. Most participants were white British and females outnumbered males, and the authors suggested that clonal diversity may have been underestimated. The whole spike protein was spanned by vaccine-associated CD4 TCRs, and dominant responses were seen in regions 160-218 and 743-854. Reportedly, close to half of the unique spike-specific TCRs recognized epitopes lying outside the regions that are mutated in the B.1.351 and B.1.1.7 variants. Because no day 14 peak-response samples were available, repertoires were characterized only after the peak T cell response. The 56-69-year group was small, and its depth increase did not reach significance, likely because of low power. After two AZD1222 doses, both the breadth and the depth of spike-specific TCRs were significantly higher than at day 0 and than in MenACWY recipients.

From a lookup of the germline V gene, CDR1 and CDR2 are SGHRS and YFSETQ. Trimming at the junction amounts to 4 bases on V and 3 bases on J, and the germline ends lie 3 bases apart. There are 11 amino acids in the CDR3, from cysteine to phenylalanine inclusive. The read is trimmed to its CDR3 DNA, 33 bases read in frame from base 1. Details on this clone: No cognate antigen has been identified for it. Base qualities are missing; no much larger clone stands one base away.

The CDR3 regions of human TCRbeta chains were analyzed by immunosequencing. The authors' pipeline ran thus. TCRs in the repertoires were compared against a reference library of SARS-CoV-2-specific TCRs that had been generated with the MIRA antigen-specificity platform. Breadth was defined as the fraction of unique TCRs that were SARS-CoV-2-associated, and depth was defined as the fraction of total T cells that were SARS-CoV-2-associated. Using the MIRA data, each spike-specific TCR was assigned both to the spike region to which the TCR was reactive and to a CD4 or CD8 class. Log10-transformed breadth and depth values were compared by one-way ANOVA with Sidak's multiple comparisons tests. TCRdb mirrors the immuneACCESS table, restricted to in-frame sequences. Some clones are absent from its copies; in checked studies, under half trace to an unresolved V gene, and the reason for the others is unknown. V, J and clone size are those of that table, while D and trimming were read from the DNA. The sample has under 100,000 clones on record, 70% to 90% of them singletons. The ten largest make up roughly 2.8% of the sample.

The time point label, as the study defines it: baseline before first vaccination. The vaccinee samples were drawn from two UK trials, COV001 and COV002, one of which was a single-blind randomized controlled phase 2/3 trial testing AZD1222 (ChAdOx1 nCoV-19) in healthy adults. For TCRbeta chain sequencing, PBMC samples were collected from trial participants at day 0 and at day 28 after the second dose. This sample comprised peripheral blood, obtained on day 0 of AZD1222 vaccination. The chain is made from TRBV5-1 and TRBJ2-3, with no confident D gene call. This TCR derives from an adult in good health. In nucleotide form, the sequence is TGCGCCAGCAGCACAACAGATACGCAGTATTTT. This translates into CASSTTDTQYF.